A few counts support the clone carrying this T cell receptor (beta chain). Its antigen is not identified. TCRdb re-called the 5' RACE reads with MiXCR, one entry per CDR3 protein. The sample contains 31,000 or so distinct CDR3 sequences, approximately 28% of which appear only once. This entry comes from a study of CD8 T cells in ankylosing spondylitis. General study points: Clones linked to disease were reported to show significant enrichment in matched ankylosing spondylitis synovial fluid.

Germline CDR1 is LGHNA and CDR2 is YNFKEQ. CDR3 size: 18 residues. V was clipped by 1 base and J by 12 bases; unmatched bases: 16. The V gene is TRBV4-2, the J gene TRBJ2-1, with 12 nucleotides matching TRBD2. Material: synovial fluid, either unsorted or a sorted T cell fraction (not recorded which). The receptor was derived from a male donor with ankylosing spondylitis. The CDR3 sequence: CASSQAGRLAGEDMGQFF. The DNA for the CDR3 is TGTGCCAGCAGCCAAGCGGGAAGACTAGCGGGAGAGGATATGGGGCAGTTCTTC.